This entry lists 27 T cell receptor beta chains sequenced from one sample in a study of blood T cell repertoires in COVID-19 (TCRdb year 2020). Preparation of the library involved the immunoSEQ multiplex PCR assay. TCRdb provides this immuneACCESS table in a form limited to in-frame rearrangements. Some clones are lacking; in checked studies, under half of them reflect an unresolved V gene, and why the rest are absent is not known. This sample is represented by about 43,000 clones; about 89% of them were singletons. The ten largest clones add up to about 5% of the sample. Material for sequencing was peripheral blood. The receptors were sampled from a human donor in a cohort sampled during active COVID-19.

This chain connects TRBV18 to TRBJ2-2; TRBD1 agrees at 7 bases. The CDR3 contains 16 residues. The V segment lost 3 bases and the J segment 5 bases; nucleotides outside the gene matches: 9. The germline gives CDR1 KGHSH, CDR2 LQKENI. CDR3 DNA: TGTGCCAGCTCACCGACGGTAGGGGGCGCGACCGGGGAGCTGTTTTTT. It specifies CASSPTVGGATGELFF.

This clone was seen once. V and J are TRBV7-3 and TRBJ2-1; 8 bases align to TRBD2. Germline V gene data show CDR1 as SGHTA and CDR2 as FQGTGA. This CDR3 contains 15 residues. J gave up 5 bases and V 4 bases, and 7 bases lay outside the gene matches. Here the CDR3 DNA reads TGTGCCAGCAGCTGGAGCGGGACTAGTCACAATGAGCAGTTCTTC. This translates into CASSWSGTSHNEQFF.

This sequence joins TRBV27 and TRBJ2-7; 10 bases line up with TRBD2. Trimming at V came to 4 bases and at J to 12 bases, leaving 18 bases not matched to a gene. The CDR3 spans 16 residues. The V gene's germline CDR1 is MNHEY and CDR2 SMNVEV (reference sequence). CDR3 sequence (DNA): TGTGCCAGCAGTTCCCGAGCGGGAGGGCTAACATCGACAGGGTACTTC. Protein sequence: CASSSRAGGLTSTGYF.

This clone was seen only once. The chain couples TRBV27 to TRBJ2-2; 11 bases are a match to TRBD1. This CDR3 has 15 amino acids. V was pared by 5 bases and J by 5 bases, with 4 bases of the junction left unmatched. In germline, CDR1 is MNHEY, CDR2 SMNVEV (reference sequence). CDR3 residues: CASSPDRGRTGELFF. The CDR3 nucleotides are TGTGCCAGCAGTCCGGACAGGGGGCGGACCGGGGAGCTGTTTTTT.

The chain uses TRBV10-3 and TRBJ2-1; 11 nucleotides align to TRBD2. Germline V lookup: CDR1 ENHRY, CDR2 SYGVKD. V gave up 6 bases and J gave up 9 bases; unmatched junction bases: 7. The CDR3 loop spans 14 amino acids. CDR3 DNA: TGTGCCATCAGGATAGCGGGAGGGCCTACTGAGCAGTTCTTC. This sequence encodes CAIRIAGGPTEQFF.

The chain carries TRBV16 and TRBJ2-7; 7 bases align to TRBD2. CDR3 length: 16 amino acids. Per the germline V gene, CDR1 is KGHSY and CDR2 is FQNENV. V trimming: 4 bases; J trimming: 4 bases; junction bases outside the gene matches: 13. Here the CDR3 reads CASSLNAASGLYEQYF. The DNA for the CDR3 is TGTGCCAGCAGCCTAAATGCGGCTAGCGGACTATACGAGCAGTACTTC.

The rearrangement joins TRBV11-2 to TRBJ1-1; D unclear. The germline gives CDR1 SGHAT, CDR2 FQNNGV. CDR3 length equals 13 residues. Trimming removed 4 bases from V and 5 bases from J, with 11 bases in between. CDR3 loop: CASSSTVITEAFF. The DNA of the CDR3 is TGTGCCAGCAGCTCTACAGTGATTACTGAAGCTTTCTTT.

V is TRBV7-8 and J is TRBJ1-6; 9 bases are shared with TRBD1. The CDR3 covers 14 residues. Germline V lookup: CDR1 SGHVS, CDR2 FQNEAQ. The V segment lost 6 bases and the J segment 7 bases; nucleotides outside the gene matches: 4. In nucleotides, the CDR3 is TGTGCCAGCAGGCACAGGGGGCTGAATTCACCCCTCCACTTT. It encodes CASRHRGLNSPLHF.

DNA of the CDR3: TGTGCCAGCAGCTTAGCACTAGCGGATAGCACAGATACGCAGTATTTT. Protein sequence: CASSLALADSTDTQYF. The chain links TRBV13 to TRBJ2-3; 8 bases are a match to TRBD2. Germline V CDR1 and CDR2: PRHDT, FYEKMQ (reference sequence). V gave up 1 base and J gave up 0 bases; unmatched junction bases: 3. The CDR3 consists of 16 residues. The whole variable domain, filled in from reference TRBV13 and TRBJ2-3, reads AAGVIQSPRHLIKEKRETATLKCYPIPRHDTVYWYQQGPGQDPQFLISFYEKMQSDKGSIPDRFSAQQFSDYHSELNMSSLELGDSALYFCASSLALADSTDTQYFGPGTRLTVL.

The chain has TRBV10-3 and TRBJ2-3, with 9 nucleotides matching TRBD2. CDR3 length equals 13 residues. Germline CDR1 ENHRY, CDR2 SYGVKD. V shed 10 bases, J shed 0 bases, and the junction held 2 bases outside the gene matches. This CDR3 reads CATLAGSTDTQYF. The CDR3 nucleotides are TGTGCCACCCTAGCGGGAAGCACAGATACGCAGTATTTT.

The chain recombines TRBV2 with TRBJ1-1, with D uncertain. V shed 7 bases and J shed 6 bases, with 15 bases lying between them. CDR3 size: 13 residues. CDR1 SNHLY and CDR2 FYNNEI come from the germline V gene. The chain's CDR3 is CASTPLWGAEAFF. The CDR3 coding sequence is TGTGCCAGCACCCCCTTGTGGGGAGCTGAAGCTTTCTTT.

The table lists this clone with a few counts. V and J are TRBV6-5 and TRBJ2-7, with TRBD2 matching 7 bases. The CDR3 has 16 residues. Per germline, CDR1 MNHEY and CDR2 SVGAGI. Unmatched junction bases numbered 9, after V lost 0 bases and J lost 4 bases. The CDR3 spells CASSYSRVRGRYEQYF. The CDR3, as DNA: TGTGCCAGCAGTTACTCGAGGGTGCGGGGGAGGTACGAGCAGTACTTC.

In nucleotides, the CDR3 is TGTGCCAGAACCCTTTCCAGGATAAACTACGAGCAGTACTTC. It specifies CARTLSRINYEQYF. The chain is built from TRBV5-3 and TRBJ2-7; D is unclear. TRBV5-3 counts as an open reading frame of uncertain function. CDR3 length equals 14 residues. The V and J ends lost 6 bases and 3 bases respectively, with 16 bases between them.

The V gene is TRBV28, the J gene TRBJ2-3, with D uncertain. Trimming shortened V by 10 bases and J by 4 bases, and 15 bases separated the two germline ends. Germline lookup yields CDR1 MDHEN and CDR2 SYDVKM. The CDR3 covers 13 residues. The CDR3 loop reads CAIEILGADTQYF. Here the CDR3 DNA reads TGTGCCATCGAGATTTTAGGAGCAGATACGCAGTATTTT.

In nucleotides, the CDR3 is TGTGCCAGCAGCGCGTCCCTAGACAGTATCTACACCTTC. It translates to CASSASLDSIYTF. The chain has TRBV2 and TRBJ1-2; D possibly corresponds to TRBD1 (5 bases). Trimming removed 6 bases from V and 10 bases from J, with 18 bases in between. The length of the CDR3 is 13 residues. Germline V CDR1 and CDR2: SNHLY, FYNNEI. The full variable domain, completed using reference TRBV2 and TRBJ1-2, is EPEVTQTPSHQVTQMGQEVILRCVPISNHLYFYWYRQILGQKVEFLVSFYNNEISEKSEIFDDQFSVERPDGSNFTLKIRSTKLEDSAMYFCASSASLDSIYTFGSGTRLTVV.

V gene TRBV20-1 combines with J gene TRBJ2-4, with D maybe TRBD2 (5 bases). With 8 bases removed from V and 11 bases from J, the gap between germline ends came to 13 bases. The CDR3 covers 10 residues. The germline V gene encodes CDR1 DFQATT and CDR2 SNEGSKA (reference sequence). In nucleotides, the CDR3 is TGCAGTCTCACCGCCGGGGTTCAGTACTTC. Translation gives CSLTAGVQYF.

The chain is built from TRBV5-1 and TRBJ2-1; TRBD2 agrees at 11 bases. The CDR3 is made up of 20 amino acids. The V gene's germline CDR1 is SGHRS and CDR2 YFSETQ. After removal of 5 bases from V and 3 bases from J, the junction contained 19 bases not matched to a gene. Here the CDR3 DNA reads TGCGCCAGCAGTTCGCCAAGAGCCAGACTAGCGGGGCACGGCTACAATGAGCAGTTCTTC. Translated: CASSSPRARLAGHGYNEQFF.

In this sample, this clone turned up once. The chain carries TRBV5-4 and TRBJ2-5, with 10 positions matching TRBD2. The CDR3 sequence is 17 residues long. Germline CDR1 SGHNT, CDR2 YYREEE (reference sequence). V was pared by 1 base and J by 5 bases, with 11 bases of the junction left unmatched. In nucleotides, the CDR3 is TGTGCCAGCAGCTTGTTCCTAGCGGGAGTATTTGGGGAGACCCAGTACTTC. Its translation: CASSLFLAGVFGETQYF.

This sequence joins TRBV11-2 and TRBJ1-2; weak D call: TRBD1 (5 bases). V lost 0 bases, J lost 7 bases, and 12 bases lay in between. The CDR3 length is 14 residues. The germline CDR1 and CDR2 sequences are SGHAT and FQNNGV. The DNA for the CDR3 is TGTGCCAGCAGCTTAGATCTAAGGGGTGGTGGCTACACCTTC. It is translated as CASSLDLRGGGYTF.

The V and J genes are TRBV9 and TRBJ2-3, with TRBD2 matching 10 bases. This CDR3 comprises 17 residues. Germline V gives CDR1 SGDLS, CDR2 YYNGEE. The V and J ends lost 4 bases and 5 bases, in that order; junction bases with no gene match: 13. The CDR3 coding sequence is TGTGCCAGCAGCCCGACCGTTGCTAGCGGGAGCGTAGATACGCAGTATTTT. This encodes CASSPTVASGSVDTQYF.

This chain uses TRBV6-4 with TRBJ2-2, with a possible D match to TRBD2 (6 bases). There are 14 residues in the CDR3. CDR1 is MRHNA, CDR2 SNTAGT, per germline. V lost 0 bases and J lost 4, with 6 bases in between. CDR3 amino acids: CASSDSGGTGELFF. The CDR3, as DNA: TGTGCCAGCAGTGACTCGGGGGGCACCGGGGAGCTGTTTTTT.

The chain recombines TRBV14 with TRBJ2-1; TRBD2 matches at 7 bases. The CDR3 covers 16 residues. With 0 bases clipped from V and 1 base from J, the junction kept 3 bases outside the gene matches. The germline CDR1 and CDR2 sequences are SGHDN and FVKESK. The CDR3 bases are TGTGCCAGCAGCCAAGATGTCGGGGGGTCCTACAATGAGCAGTTCTTC. Translating it yields CASSQDVGGSYNEQFF.

The gene calls are TRBV20-1 and TRBJ2-5, with 8 bases matching TRBD2. CDR1 and CDR2 (germline): DFQATT, SNEGSKA (reference sequence). This CDR3 has 10 amino acids. V lost 7 bases, J lost 9 bases, and 4 bases stayed unmatched. CDR3 nucleotides: TGCAGTGTCGGGACTAGGCCCCAGTACTTC. Translation: CSVGTRPQYF.

V usage is TRBV7-3 and J usage is TRBJ1-5; D uncertain. Trimming cost V 2 bases and J 4 bases, with 6 bases left between them. The CDR3 runs 13 residues. Germline V CDR1 and CDR2: SGHTA, FQGTGA. The CDR3 reads CASSLDYNQPQHF. The CDR3 DNA is TGTGCCAGCAGCTTAGACTATAATCAGCCCCAGCATTTT.

The J gene is TRBJ1-6, the V gene TRBV19; 7 bases match TRBD1. Unmatched junction bases numbered 6, after V lost 6 bases and J lost 7 bases. The CDR3 is made up of 14 amino acids. Germline V lookup: CDR1 LNHDA, CDR2 SQIVND (reference sequence). The CDR3 region has the DNA TGTGCCAGTAGCGACAGGGCGAAAAATTCACCCCTCCACTTT. Its protein product is CASSDRAKNSPLHF.

This chain joins TRBV6-6 and TRBJ1-1; tentative D call: TRBD1 (5 bases). CDR1 is MNHNY, CDR2 SVGAGI, per germline (reference sequence). V dropped 0 bases and J dropped 8 bases, with 16 bases sitting between them. There are 15 residues in the CDR3. The CDR3 bases are TGTGCCAGCAGTTACTCGATTACAGGCGTGACCGAAGCTTTCTTT. It encodes CASSYSITGVTEAFF.

V and J are TRBV21-1 and TRBJ2-1; the table gives TRBD1 as D, unverified against the DNA. TRBV21-1 is designated a pseudogene. The CDR3 runs to 16 residues. CDR3 sequence: CASSICRGPSYNEQFF. The DNA for the CDR3 is TGTGCCAGCAGCATCTGCAGGGGGCCCTCCTACAATGAGCAGTTCTTC.